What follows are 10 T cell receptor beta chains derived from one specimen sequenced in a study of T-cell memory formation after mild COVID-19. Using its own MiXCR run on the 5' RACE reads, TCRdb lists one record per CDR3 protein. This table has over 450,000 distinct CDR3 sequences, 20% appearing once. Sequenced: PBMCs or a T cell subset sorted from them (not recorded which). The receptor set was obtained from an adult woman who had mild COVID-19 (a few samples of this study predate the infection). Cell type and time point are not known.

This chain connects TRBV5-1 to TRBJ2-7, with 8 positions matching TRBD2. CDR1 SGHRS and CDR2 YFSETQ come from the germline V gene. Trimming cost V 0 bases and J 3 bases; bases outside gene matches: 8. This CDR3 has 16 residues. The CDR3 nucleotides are TGCGCCAGCAGCTTGGGAGAAGGGACTAGATTCTACGAGCAGTACTTC. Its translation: CASSLGEGTRFYEQYF.

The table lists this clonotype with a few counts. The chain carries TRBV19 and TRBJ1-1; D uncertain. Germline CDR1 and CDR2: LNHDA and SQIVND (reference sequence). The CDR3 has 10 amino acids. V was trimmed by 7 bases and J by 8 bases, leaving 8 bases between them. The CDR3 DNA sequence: TGTGCCAGTATCGCAGGAGAAGCTTTCTTT. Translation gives CASIAGEAFF.

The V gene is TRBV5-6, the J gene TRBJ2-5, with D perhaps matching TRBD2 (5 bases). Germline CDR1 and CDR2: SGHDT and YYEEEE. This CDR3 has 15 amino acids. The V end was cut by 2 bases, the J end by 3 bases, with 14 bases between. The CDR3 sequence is CASSFSVRVEETQYF. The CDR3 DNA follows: TGTGCCAGCAGCTTTAGCGTTAGGGTCGAAGAGACCCAGTACTTC.

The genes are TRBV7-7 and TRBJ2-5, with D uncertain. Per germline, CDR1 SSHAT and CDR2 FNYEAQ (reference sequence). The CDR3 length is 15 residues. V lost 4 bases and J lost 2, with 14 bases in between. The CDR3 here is CASSSGRKLQETQYF. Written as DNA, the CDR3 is TGTGCCAGCAGCTCAGGACGAAAGCTACAAGAGACCCAGTACTTC.

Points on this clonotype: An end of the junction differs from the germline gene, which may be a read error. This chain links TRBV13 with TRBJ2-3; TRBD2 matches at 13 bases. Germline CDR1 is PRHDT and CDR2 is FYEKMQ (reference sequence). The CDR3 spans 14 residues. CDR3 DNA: TGTGCCAGCCGGACTAGCGGGAGCAGAGATACGCAGTATTTT. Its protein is CASRTSGSRDTQYF. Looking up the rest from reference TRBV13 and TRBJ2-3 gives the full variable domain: AAGVIQSPRHLIKEKRETATLKCYPIPRHDTVYWYQQGPGQDPQFLISFYEKMQSDKGSIPDRFSAQQFSDYHSELNMSSLELGDSALYFCASRTSGSRDTQYFGPGTRLTVL.

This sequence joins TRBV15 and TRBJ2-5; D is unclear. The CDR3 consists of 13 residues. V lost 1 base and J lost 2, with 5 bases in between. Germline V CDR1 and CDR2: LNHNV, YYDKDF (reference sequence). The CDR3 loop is CATSRGVQETQYF. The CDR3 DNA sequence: TGTGCCACCAGCAGAGGAGTTCAAGAGACCCAGTACTTC.

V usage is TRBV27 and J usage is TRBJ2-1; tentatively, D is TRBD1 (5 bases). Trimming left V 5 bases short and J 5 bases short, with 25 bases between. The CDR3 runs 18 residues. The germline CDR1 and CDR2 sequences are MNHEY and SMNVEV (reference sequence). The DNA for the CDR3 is TGTGCCAGCAGTCCACCCCCGGGCTTTTGGGGCTGGCACAATGAGCAGTTCTTC. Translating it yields CASSPPPGFWGWHNEQFF.

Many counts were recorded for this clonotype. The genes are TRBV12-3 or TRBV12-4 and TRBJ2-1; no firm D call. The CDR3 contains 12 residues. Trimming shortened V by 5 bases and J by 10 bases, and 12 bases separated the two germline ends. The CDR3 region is CASSPSLGEQFF. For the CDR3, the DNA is TGTGCCAGCAGTCCGTCCTTGGGAGAGCAGTTCTTC.

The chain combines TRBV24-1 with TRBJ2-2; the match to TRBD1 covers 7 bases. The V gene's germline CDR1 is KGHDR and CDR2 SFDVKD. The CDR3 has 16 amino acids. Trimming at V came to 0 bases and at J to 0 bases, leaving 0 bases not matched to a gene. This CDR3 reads CATSDLQGANTGELFF. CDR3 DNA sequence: TGTGCCACCAGTGATTTGCAGGGGGCGAACACCGGGGAGCTGTTTTTT.

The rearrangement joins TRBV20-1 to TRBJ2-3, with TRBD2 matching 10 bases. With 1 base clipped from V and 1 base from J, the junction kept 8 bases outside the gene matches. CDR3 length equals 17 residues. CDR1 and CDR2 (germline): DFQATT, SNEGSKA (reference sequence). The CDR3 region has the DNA TGCAGTGCTAGAGCCCCGCTAGCGGGAGTTGGCACAGATACGCAGTATTTT. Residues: CSARAPLAGVGTDTQYF.